The 28 T cell receptor beta chains reported below all come from one sample, sequenced in a study of metastatic and nonmetastatic thyroid tumors. Patients underwent thyroid surgery, and none had received any treatment before it. TCRdb re-called clones via MiXCR from the PCR reads. The data contain about 92,000 clones, 15% of them singletons. Specimen: blood. These receptors came from a female donor with papillary thyroid cancer or a benign thyroid nodule (not recorded which). Some clones in this sample may be carry-over from other donors' samples.

This clone has only a few counts. The rearrangement links TRBV7-2 to TRBJ2-5; D unresolved. This CDR3 is built from 13 residues. Trimming cost V 3 bases and J 1 base, with 6 bases left between them. Germline CDR1 SGHTA, CDR2 FQGNSA. CDR3 nucleotides: TGTGCCAGCAGCTTCCAAGGCCAAGAGACCCAGTACTTC. Amino acid sequence: CASSFQGQETQYF. Combining the CDR3 with reference TRBV7-2 and TRBJ2-5 gives the whole variable domain GAGVSQSPSNKVTEKGKDVELRCDPISGHTALYWYRQSLGQGLEFLIYFQGNSAPDKSGLPSDRFSAERTGGSVSTLTIQRTQQEDSAVYLCASSFQGQETQYFGPGTRLLVL.

This clone was observed many times. V usage is TRBV19 and J usage is TRBJ2-2; 7 bases map to TRBD1. CDR3 length: 14 residues. The germline V gene has CDR1 LNHDA and CDR2 SQIVND (reference sequence). The J segment lost 6 bases and the V segment lost 2 bases, leaving 3 bases of the junction unmatched. Here the CDR3 DNA reads TGTGCCAGTAGTATATTGACAGGGTCCGGGGAGCTGTTTTTT. As protein: CASSILTGSGELFF.

The chain carries TRBV11-2 and TRBJ2-7; no firm D call. Germline CDR1 SGHAT, CDR2 FQNNGV. The CDR3 sequence is 16 residues long. Trimming shortened V by 6 bases and J by 4 bases, and 22 bases separated the two germline ends. CDR3 sequence reads: CASSAGSGTMAYEQYF. The CDR3 nucleotides read TGTGCCAGCAGTGCCGGGTCGGGCACGATGGCGTACGAGCAGTACTTC.

This clone was detected ten times or more. The chain employs TRBV6-1 and TRBJ1-5; 7 bases are a match to TRBD1. The CDR3 has 14 residues. After removal of 6 bases from V and 7 bases from J, the junction contained 9 bases not matched to a gene. Germline-derived CDR1 and CDR2 are MNHNS and SASEGT. CDR3 protein: CASRPGQVRQPQHF. For the CDR3, the DNA is TGTGCCAGCAGACCAGGACAGGTTAGACAGCCCCAGCATTTT.

This CDR3 is CASIIGTADLYEQYF. DNA of the CDR3: TGTGCCAGCATCATTGGGACAGCCGATCTCTACGAGCAGTACTTC. The chain couples TRBV6-1 to TRBJ2-7; 7 nucleotides align to TRBD1. Germline-derived CDR1 and CDR2 are MNHNS and SASEGT. The CDR3 runs 15 residues. V trimming: 7 bases; J trimming: 3 bases; junction bases outside the gene matches: 12.

V and J are TRBV28 and TRBJ2-7; a weak D match, TRBD2 (7 bases). The germline CDR1 and CDR2 sequences are MDHEN and SYDVKM. The CDR3 is made up of 14 amino acids. The V end lost 10 bases, the J end lost 5 bases, and 21 bases lay between the germline ends. The CDR3 nucleotides are TGTGCCATCCGGGGTGGGGGGGGGCGCGACGAGCAGTACTTC. This translates into CAIRGGGGRDEQYF.

This clone was seen at least ten times. CDR3 DNA sequence: TGTGCCACCAGCAGAGAGGGGTATCAGCCCCAGCATTTT. Protein product: CATSREGYQPQHF. The chain links TRBV15 to TRBJ1-5; D unresolved. The CDR3 length is 13 residues. Trimming removed 0 bases from V and 5 bases from J, with 5 bases in between. Germline V gives CDR1 LNHNV, CDR2 YYDKDF (reference sequence).

This clone was recorded many times. The same CDR3 also results from other DNA sequences found in this sample. The V call is TRBV28, the J call TRBJ1-2; TRBD1 agrees at 8 bases. CDR1 MDHEN and CDR2 SYDVKM come from the germline V gene. The CDR3 totals 13 residues. V lost 4 bases to trimming and J lost 4 bases; unmatched junction nucleotides: 2. The CDR3 DNA is TGTGCCAGCAGTTCGGGACAGGTCTATGGCTACACCTTC. Encoded protein: CASSSGQVYGYTF.

This clone has ten or more counts. The chain combines TRBV28 with TRBJ2-5; no definite D call. Germline loops: CDR1 MDHEN, CDR2 SYDVKM. The length of the CDR3 is 12 residues. The germline V and J ends were trimmed by 6 bases and 1 base, with 6 bases remaining between them. The chain's CDR3 is CASSQAQETQYF. CDR3 sequence (DNA): TGTGCCAGCAGCCAAGCCCAAGAGACCCAGTACTTC.

About this clone: An end of the junction differs from the germline gene, which may be a read error. The sample carries other DNA sequences with the same CDR3. CDR3 sequence: CSASGTGNTEAFF. The CDR3 nucleotides are TGTAGCGCCTCCGGGACGGGGAACACTGAAGCTTTCTTT. J is TRBJ1-1 and V is TRBV29-1, with D perhaps TRBD1 (5 bases). This CDR3 comprises 13 residues. Germline V gene sequence: CDR1 SQVTM, CDR2 ANQGSEA.

About this clone: The same CDR3 also results from other DNA sequences found in this sample. The V gene is TRBV5-1, the J gene TRBJ2-5; TRBD2 matches at 11 bases. Losses at the gene ends were 0 bases for V and 2 bases for J; bases not matched to a gene: 3. Germline V gene sequence: CDR1 SGHRS, CDR2 YFSETQ. This CDR3 has 16 residues. CDR3 amino acids: CASSLGLAGGQETQYF. The CDR3 DNA follows: TGCGCCAGCAGCTTGGGCCTAGCGGGGGGACAAGAGACCCAGTACTTC. The whole variable domain, remainder taken from reference TRBV5-1 and TRBJ2-5, is KAGVTQTPRYLIKTRGQQVTLSCSPISGHRSVSWYQQTPGQGLQFLFEYFSETQRNKGNFPGRFSGRQFSNSRSEMNVSTLELGDSALYLCASSLGLAGGQETQYFGPGTRLLVL.

This clone was observed many times. The rearrangement uses TRBV2 and TRBJ1-2; 7 bases agree with TRBD1. Germline CDR1 and CDR2: SNHLY and FYNNEI. The length of the CDR3 is 11 residues. With 8 bases clipped from V and 8 bases from J, the junction kept 5 bases outside the gene matches. CDR3 sequence reads: CASGTATGYTF. The CDR3 DNA sequence: TGTGCCAGCGGGACAGCTACCGGCTACACCTTC.

This clone was counted ten times or more. This rearrangement joins TRBV7-2 to TRBJ2-7; 7 positions match TRBD1. Germline V lookup: CDR1 SGHTA, CDR2 FQGNSA. J lost 0 bases, V lost 6 bases, and 8 bases had no gene match. This CDR3 region has 15 residues. The DNA of the CDR3 is TGTGCCAGCAGTCTTACGGGACAGAGCTCCTACGAGCAGTACTTC. Encoded protein: CASSLTGQSSYEQYF.

This clone was seen many times. The chain has TRBV6-5 and TRBJ1-4, with 12 nucleotides matching TRBD1. CDR1 MNHEY and CDR2 SVGAGI come from the germline V gene. The CDR3 sequence is 16 residues long. J gave up 8 bases and V 2 bases, and 6 bases lay outside the gene matches. CDR3 in DNA: TGTGCCAGCAGTTACACTTCCGGGACAGGGGGCGAAAAACTGTTTTTT. Protein product: CASSYTSGTGGEKLFF.

This clone was detected many times. The gene calls are TRBV18 and TRBJ1-2; D might be TRBD1 (6 bases). The V and J ends lost 0 bases and 3 bases respectively, with 23 bases between them. CDR1 is KGHSH, CDR2 LQKENI, per germline. The CDR3 covers 19 residues. The CDR3 bases are TGTGCCAGCTCACCACCTTTCGGAGGTGGTGGGGGCTATTACTATGGCTACACCTTC. It yields the protein CASSPPFGGGGGYYYGYTF.

The J gene is TRBJ1-5, the V gene TRBV27; 9 nucleotides align to TRBD1. Germline CDR1 is MNHEY and CDR2 is SMNVEV (reference sequence). The CDR3 loop spans 15 amino acids. With V trimmed by 2 bases and J by 5 bases, 4 bases remained unmatched. CDR3: CASSLRTGDYQPQHF. The CDR3 nucleotides are TGTGCCAGCAGTTTAAGGACAGGGGATTATCAGCCCCAGCATTTT.

The DNA for the CDR3 is TGCGCCAGCAGCTTGGTGGCTGGGGGCAGCAACAATGAGCAGTTCTTC. As protein: CASSLVAGGSNNEQFF. This chain joins TRBV5-1 and TRBJ2-1, with a tentative D call TRBD1 (6 bases). The CDR3 is 16 residues long. Germline loops: CDR1 SGHRS, CDR2 YFSETQ. V was pared by 0 bases and J by 5 bases, with 15 bases between.

This clone appeared many times. The rearrangement joins TRBV10-3 to TRBJ2-5, with 7 bases identical to TRBD2. This CDR3 spans 18 amino acids. Germline CDR1 ENHRY, CDR2 SYGVKD. V shed 8 bases, J shed 2 bases, and the junction held 20 bases outside the gene matches. CDR3 sequence reads: CAISKASGEVVGQETQYF. In nucleotides, the CDR3 is TGTGCCATCTCCAAGGCCAGCGGGGAAGTGGTTGGGCAAGAGACCCAGTACTTC.

The table lists this clone with many counts. The chain employs TRBV19 and TRBJ1-1; D is possibly TRBD1 (6 bases). Trimming removed 2 bases at V and 4 bases at J, with 11 bases between. This CDR3 is built from 14 residues. Germline CDR1 LNHDA, CDR2 SQIVND (reference sequence). The CDR3 DNA sequence: TGTGCCAGTAGTATAACCGGGGGGCCCACTGAAGCTTTCTTT. It is translated as CASSITGGPTEAFF.

Many counts were recorded for this clone. For the CDR3, the DNA is TGCGCCAGCAGCCAAGCCCACGGAAACACCATATATTTT. Protein product: CASSQAHGNTIYF. This chain joins TRBV4-1 and TRBJ1-3, with D unclear. Germline-derived CDR1 and CDR2 are MGHRA and YSYEKL. V was pared by 1 base and J by 4 bases, with 5 bases between. CDR3 length: 13 amino acids.

The table lists this clone with a few counts. A junction end diverges from the germline sequence, so it may reflect a read error. The genes are TRBV6-6 and TRBJ2-5; TRBD2 is a possible D gene (5 bases). Germline V gene data show CDR1 as MNHNY and CDR2 as SVGAGI (reference sequence). The CDR3 is 14 amino acids. This chain's CDR3 is CASGYPRRRETQYF. In nucleotides, the CDR3 is TGTGCCAGCGGTTACCCCAGGAGGAGAGAGACCCAGTACTTC.

As to this clone: A much larger clone sits a single nucleotide away, making a read error possible. V is TRBV5-1 and J is TRBJ1-1; no clear D. Deletions cut 4 bases from V and 5 bases from J, with 15 bases between. CDR3 length: 14 residues. Germline CDR1 and CDR2: SGHRS and YFSETQ. CDR3 residues: CASSHTVGRTEAFF. DNA of the CDR3: TGCGCCAGCAGCCACACAGTGGGAAGGACTGAAGCTTTCTTT.

This chain joins TRBV30 and TRBJ2-7; tentative D call: TRBD2 (6 bases). The CDR3 extends over 15 amino acids. The germline CDR1 and CDR2 sequences are GTSNPN and SVGIG (reference sequence). With 0 bases removed from V and 7 bases from J, the gap between germline ends came to 19 bases. The CDR3 region has the DNA TGTGCCTGGAGTGTACGAGGAGGGGATCTCCGAGAGCAGTACTTC. Amino acid sequence: CAWSVRGGDLREQYF.

A word on this clone: At one boundary the junction diverges from the germline segment, which might be a read error. Other DNA sequences within the sample encode an identical CDR3. The chain uses TRBV28 and TRBJ2-6, with D unclear. The CDR3 length is 16 residues. Germline V gene lookup returns CDR1 MDHEN and CDR2 SYDVKM. The chain's CDR3 is CASSLGGTSGANVLTF. Written as DNA, the CDR3 is TGTGCCAGCAGTTTAGGTGGCACCTCTGGTGCCAACGTCCTGACTTTC. Variable domain in full (rest from reference TRBV28 and TRBJ2-6): DVKVTQSSRYLVKRTGEKVFLECVQDMDHENMFWYRQDPGLGLRLIYFSYDVKMKEKGDIPEGYSVSREKKERFSLILESASTNQTSMYLCASSLGGTSGANVLTFGAGSRLTVL.

This clone appeared many times. The CDR3 loop is CASSLVNRGNYGYTF. CDR3 DNA: TGCGCCAGCAGCTTGGTGAACCGGGGCAACTATGGCTACACCTTC. V gene TRBV5-1 combines with J gene TRBJ1-2, with D possibly matching TRBD1 (5 bases). Germline V gene sequence: CDR1 SGHRS, CDR2 YFSETQ. V lost 0 bases to trimming and J lost 2 bases, with 11 bases between them. This CDR3 region has 15 residues. Drawing the rest from reference TRBV5-1 and TRBJ1-2, the complete variable domain is KAGVTQTPRYLIKTRGQQVTLSCSPISGHRSVSWYQQTPGQGLQFLFEYFSETQRNKGNFPGRFSGRQFSNSRSEMNVSTLELGDSALYLCASSLVNRGNYGYTFGSGTRLTVV.

This clone turned up a few times. A much larger clone sits a single nucleotide away, making a read error possible. The rearrangement joins TRBV5-6 to TRBJ2-3; tentative D call: TRBD2 (5 bases). The CDR3 spans 15 residues. V lost 6 bases to trimming and J lost 3 bases, with 17 bases between them. Germline-derived CDR1 and CDR2 are SGHDT and YYEEEE. The chain's CDR3 is CASMATGRATDTQYF. The CDR3 DNA sequence: TGTGCCAGCATGGCGACTGGGCGGGCAACAGATACGCAGTATTTT.

Concerning this clone itself: Given a much more abundant clone one base away, this may be a read error. The CDR3 DNA follows: TGTGCCAGCAGCCAAAGTAGTACGTGGCTAGGGCAGTATTTT. It specifies CASSQSSTWLGQYF. V and J are TRBV14 and TRBJ2-3; D is ambiguous. The CDR3 is 14 amino acids. Germline CDR1 is SGHDN and CDR2 is FVKESK. With 2 bases removed from V and 11 bases from J, the gap between germline ends came to 17 bases.

Ten or more counts support this clone. The CDR3 sequence: CATSRDQGGEKLFF. The CDR3 DNA is TGTGCCACCAGCAGAGATCAGGGGGGAGAAAAACTGTTTTTT. The rearrangement uses TRBV15 and TRBJ1-4; 7 nucleotides agree with TRBD1. This CDR3 comprises 14 residues. The germline gives CDR1 LNHNV, CDR2 YYDKDF (reference sequence). V lost 0 bases to trimming and J lost 8 bases; unmatched junction nucleotides: 3.